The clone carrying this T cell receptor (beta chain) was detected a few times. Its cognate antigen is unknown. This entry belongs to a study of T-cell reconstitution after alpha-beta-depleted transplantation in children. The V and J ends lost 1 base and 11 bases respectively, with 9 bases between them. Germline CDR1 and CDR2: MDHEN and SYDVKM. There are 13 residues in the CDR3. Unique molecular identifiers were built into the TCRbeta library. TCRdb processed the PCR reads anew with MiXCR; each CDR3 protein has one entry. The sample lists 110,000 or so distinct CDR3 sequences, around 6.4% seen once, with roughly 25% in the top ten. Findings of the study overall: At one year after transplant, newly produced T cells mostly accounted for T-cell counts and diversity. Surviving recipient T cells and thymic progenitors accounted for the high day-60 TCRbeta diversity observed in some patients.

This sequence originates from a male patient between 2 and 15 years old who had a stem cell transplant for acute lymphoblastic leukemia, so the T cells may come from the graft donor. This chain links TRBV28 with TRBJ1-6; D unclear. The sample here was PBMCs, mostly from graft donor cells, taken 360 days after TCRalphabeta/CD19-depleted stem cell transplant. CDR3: CASSLSNPTPLHF. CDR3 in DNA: TGTGCCAGCAGTTTATCCAACCCCACACCCCTCCACTTT.